This T cell receptor (beta chain) was recorded in a study of graft-versus-host responses after intestinal transplantation. General study findings and limits: Early after transplant, HvG clones declined as circulating GvH clones peaked. GvH clones were found in recipient marrow; some appeared first in ileum or blood.

Trimming took off 4 bases at V and 1 base at J, with 13 bases between the two ends. Germline V gene sequence: CDR1 MGHDK, CDR2 SYGVNS. The CDR3 is made up of 16 amino acids. Intraepithelial and lamina propria lymphocytes were released after the graft tissue was processed. Worth noting for this clone: The antigen is not known.

Clones were sequenced by immunoSEQ multiplex PCR, and TCRdb holds only the in-frame ones, with some missing. This table holds 9,500 to 12,000 clones, roughly 76% found once. The starting material was ileum tissue, obtained 23 days after intestinal transplant. The TCR comes from a human patient who received an intestinal transplant, so some T cells may come from the graft donor. The J gene is TRBJ2-2, the V gene TRBV25-1; D call uncertain. CDR3 loop: CASSVRRAENTGELFF. The CDR3 DNA reads as TGTGCCAGCAGTGTTCGAAGGGCGGAGAACACCGGGGAGCTGTTTTTT.